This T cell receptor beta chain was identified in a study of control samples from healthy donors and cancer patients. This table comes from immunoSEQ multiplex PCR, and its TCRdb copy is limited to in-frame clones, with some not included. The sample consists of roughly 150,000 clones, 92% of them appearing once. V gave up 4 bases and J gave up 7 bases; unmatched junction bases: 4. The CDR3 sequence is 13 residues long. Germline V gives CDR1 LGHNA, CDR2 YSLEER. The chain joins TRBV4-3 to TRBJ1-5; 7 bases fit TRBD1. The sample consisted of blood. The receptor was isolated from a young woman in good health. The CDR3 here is CASSLTRGQPQHF. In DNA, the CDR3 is TGCGCCAGCAGCCTTACCAGGGGGCAGCCCCAGCATTTT.